This T cell receptor beta chain emerged from a study of cytotoxic CD8 clonotypes in ibrutinib-treated CLL. Findings and limits, study-wide: Upon ibrutinib response clonality rose, and upon progression it fell back toward baseline.

This clone has just a few counts. What it recognizes is unknown. The CDR3 spans 16 residues. CDR1 MNHEY and CDR2 SMNVEV come from the germline V gene (reference sequence). The V end was cut by 2 bases, the J end by 0 bases, with 10 bases between. The protocol was immunoSEQ multiplex PCR, while the TCRdb copy is restricted to in-frame clones and leaves out a portion. The table includes 250,000 to 350,000 clones, approximately 76% detected once. The source was PBMCs, collected at disease progression, from a patient treated with ibrutinib. The TCR comes from a human donor with chronic lymphocytic leukemia. The V call is TRBV27, the J call TRBJ2-2; D call uncertain. The CDR3 DNA reads TGTGCCAGCAGTTTAAGAGGTCTCGCGAACACCGGGGAGCTGTTTTTT. Its translation: CASSLRGLANTGELFF.